This T cell receptor beta chain was captured in a study of blood T cells in healthy people across ages. Trimming left V 4 bases short and J 1 base short, with 11 bases between. The CDR3 extends over 13 amino acids. The germline V gene has CDR1 DFQATT and CDR2 SNEGSKA (reference sequence). A second PCR of roughly 7 to 11 cycles used a sample-barcoded 5' primer and a J-beta primer mix. TCRdb reprocessed the 5' RACE reads with MiXCR, giving one entry per CDR3 protein. The sample shows around 1,000,000 distinct CDR3 sequences, approximately 26% of them seen only once. The data were also submitted as part of a second study, on T cells of mothers and their children.

The rearrangement links TRBV20-1 to TRBJ2-7; TRBD1 might be the D (6 bases). This TCR was sampled from a girl aged 2-10 years in good health. Sequencing was carried out using blood. The CDR3: CSAKGDPSYEQYF. DNA for the CDR3: TGCAGTGCTAAGGGGGACCCATCCTACGAGCAGTACTTC.